The next 17 T cell receptor beta chains were all read from a single sample in a study of shared clonotypes between healthy human individuals. The table came from immunoSEQ multiplex PCR; TCRdb's copy has only in-frame clones and leaves some out. The sample carries around 2.5 million clones, roughly 93% recorded once. The sample was naive CD4+ T cells from PBMCs. Noted subset: CD45RA+ positively selected. These receptors all stem from a man aged 18 to 29 in good health. Some clones in this sample may be carry-over from other donors' samples.

This chain links TRBV9 with TRBJ1-5; no reliable D call. Germline-derived CDR1 and CDR2 are SGDLS and YYNGEE. CDR3 length: 13 residues. Trimming stripped 4 bases from V and 3 bases from J, with 8 bases between. The CDR3 reads CASSPNYNQPQHF. The CDR3, as DNA: TGTGCCAGCAGCCCAAATTACAATCAGCCCCAGCATTTT.

Details on this clone: Other nucleotide sequences in the sample specify the same CDR3. The chain combines TRBV15 with TRBJ1-2, with D unclear. CDR1 LNHNV and CDR2 YYDKDF come from the germline V gene (reference sequence). The CDR3 has 15 residues. V was clipped by 0 bases and J by 2 bases, with 10 bases between them. The CDR3 sequence: CATSRDWRRNYGYTF. The CDR3, as DNA: TGTGCCACCAGCAGAGACTGGCGCAGGAACTATGGCTACACCTTC.

This chain uses TRBV4-2 with TRBJ2-5; TRBD1 matches at 7 bases. The V gene's germline CDR1 is LGHNA and CDR2 YNFKEQ. Losses at the gene ends were 4 bases for V and 2 bases for J; bases not matched to a gene: 4. There are 14 residues in the CDR3. The DNA for the CDR3 is TGTGCCAGCAGCCTCAGGGACAGTCAAGAGACCCAGTACTTC. Protein sequence: CASSLRDSQETQYF.

With regard to this clone: The same CDR3 can be traced to other DNA sequences in this sample. The chain is built from TRBV28 and TRBJ1-1; D is ambiguous. The germline V and J ends were trimmed by 6 bases and 5 bases, with 13 bases remaining between them. CDR3 length equals 13 residues. In germline, CDR1 is MDHEN, CDR2 SYDVKM. The CDR3 sequence is CASSSPGGTEAFF. The CDR3, as DNA: TGTGCCAGCAGCTCACCGGGTGGGACTGAAGCTTTCTTT.

The CDR3 reads CASSLGSGPYYGYTF. The CDR3 DNA reads as TGTGCCAGCAGCTTAGGTTCAGGCCCTTACTATGGCTACACCTTC. The chain couples TRBV7-2 to TRBJ1-2, with no clear D. V was trimmed by 1 base and J by 3 bases, leaving 12 bases between them. The CDR3 has 15 amino acids. Germline lookup yields CDR1 SGHTA and CDR2 FQGNSA.

The chain joins TRBV9 to TRBJ2-5; possible D gene TRBD2, 6 bases. The CDR3 is made up of 15 amino acids. The germline gives CDR1 SGDLS, CDR2 YYNGEE. V shed 4 bases and J shed 2 bases, with 15 bases lying between them. Written as DNA, the CDR3 is TGTGCCAGCAGCCCCCGGCTAGCGATACAAGAGACCCAGTACTTC. Translated: CASSPRLAIQETQYF.

The chain employs TRBV5-1 and TRBJ2-1; TRBD1 agrees at 7 bases. CDR3 length: 16 residues. J lost 5 bases, V lost 0 bases, and 8 bases had no gene match. Germline V gene data show CDR1 as SGHRS and CDR2 as YFSETQ. CDR3 loop: CASSLVVQGSNNEQFF. CDR3 DNA sequence: TGCGCCAGCAGCTTGGTTGTACAGGGGAGCAACAATGAGCAGTTCTTC.

The chain employs TRBV11-2 and TRBJ1-2; D perhaps matches TRBD1 (6 bases). V lost 1 base, J lost 7 bases, and 10 bases lay in between. This CDR3 has 13 residues. Germline values: CDR1 SGHAT, CDR2 FQNNGV. The CDR3 region has the DNA TGTGCCAGCAGCTTAGCAGGGGCATTTGGCTACACCTTC. Translation gives CASSLAGAFGYTF.

The rearrangement joins TRBV7-2 to TRBJ2-7, with 14 nucleotides matching TRBD2. This CDR3 contains 16 residues. Germline trimming cut 1 base from V and 4 bases from J; bases unmatched to any gene: 3. The germline V gene has CDR1 SGHTA and CDR2 FQGNSA. CDR3 sequence: CASSLGLAGGFYEQYF. In DNA form, the CDR3 reads TGTGCCAGCAGCTTAGGACTAGCGGGAGGGTTTTACGAGCAGTACTTC.

This chain joins TRBV27 and TRBJ1-2; TRBD1 might be the D (6 bases). Germline V gene sequence: CDR1 MNHEY, CDR2 SMNVEV (reference sequence). CDR3 length equals 15 residues. V lost 5 bases to trimming and J lost 0 bases, with 13 bases between them. As DNA, the CDR3 is TGTGCCAGCAGTCCGCTAGGGACATCTAACTATGGCTACACCTTC. As protein: CASSPLGTSNYGYTF.

The CDR3 reads CASSEGSPVLDQPQHF. CDR3 in DNA: TGTGCCAGCAGTGAAGGGTCCCCCGTGTTGGATCAGCCCCAGCATTTT. The V and J genes are TRBV6-1 and TRBJ1-5; no clear D gene. V was cut by 1 base and J by 5 bases, with 15 bases left in between. The CDR3 is 16 residues long. Per germline, CDR1 MNHNS and CDR2 SASEGT.

This chain connects TRBV12-5 to TRBJ2-1; D is uncertain. V gave up 5 bases and J gave up 8 bases, with 16 bases separating them. The CDR3 runs 14 residues. Germline V gene sequence: CDR1 LGHNT, CDR2 FRNRAP. Here the CDR3 DNA reads TGTGCTAGTGGTCTCCATCATCCTGGGGATGAGCAGTTCTTC. It codes for CASGLHHPGDEQFF. Supplemented by reference TRBV12-5 and TRBJ2-1, the full variable domain reads DARVTQTPRHKVTEMGQEVTMRCQPILGHNTVFWYRQTMMQGLELLAYFRNRAPLDDSGMPKDRFSAEMPDATLATLKIQPSEPRDSAVYFCASGLHHPGDEQFFGPGTRLTVL.

The chain is built from TRBV29-1 and TRBJ1-2; 8 nucleotides match TRBD1. In germline, CDR1 is SQVTM, CDR2 ANQGSEA. Trimming removed 2 bases from V and 5 bases from J; junction bases left unmatched: 7. CDR3 length equals 14 residues. This CDR3 reads CSVESGTGLYGYTF. CDR3 DNA sequence: TGCAGCGTTGAATCTGGGACAGGACTTTATGGCTACACCTTC.

The V and J genes are TRBV11-2 and TRBJ2-7; D perhaps matches TRBD1 (6 bases). The V and J ends lost 2 bases and 4 bases respectively, with 15 bases between them. Germline CDR1 and CDR2: SGHAT and FQNNGV. The CDR3 contains 15 residues. CDR3 sequence reads: CASSLSAGVRYEQYF. The CDR3 DNA sequence: TGTGCCAGCAGCTTATCGGCAGGGGTTCGATACGAGCAGTACTTC.

The V gene is TRBV30, the J gene TRBJ1-1; the D gene is possibly TRBD1 (6 bases). Looked up from germline, CDR1 is GTSNPN and CDR2 is SVGIG (reference sequence). The CDR3 extends over 11 amino acids. The V gene lost 4 bases and the J gene lost 8 bases, with 11 bases spanning the gap. CDR3 in DNA: TGTGCCTGGACGGATACAGGGGAAGCTTTCTTT. Amino acid sequence: CAWTDTGEAFF.

A remark on this clone: Other nucleotide sequences in the sample specify the same CDR3. The chain combines TRBV7-2 with TRBJ2-7; 9 positions match TRBD1. The CDR3 is 14 amino acids. Germline assignment: CDR1 SGHTA and CDR2 FQGNSA. The trim removed 5 bases at V and 3 bases at J, leaving 5 bases unmatched. The CDR3: CASSPRTGVYEQYF. CDR3 coding DNA: TGTGCCAGCAGCCCGCGGACAGGGGTCTACGAGCAGTACTTC.

CDR3 sequence reads: CASSKRDSTDTQYF. Here the CDR3 DNA reads TGTGCCAGCAGTAAGCGGGACAGCACAGATACGCAGTATTTT. The gene calls are TRBV6-1 and TRBJ2-3, with TRBD2 identical over 7 bases. V was clipped by 5 bases and J by 0 bases; unmatched bases: 2. Germline V lookup: CDR1 MNHNS, CDR2 SASEGT. CDR3 length equals 14 residues.